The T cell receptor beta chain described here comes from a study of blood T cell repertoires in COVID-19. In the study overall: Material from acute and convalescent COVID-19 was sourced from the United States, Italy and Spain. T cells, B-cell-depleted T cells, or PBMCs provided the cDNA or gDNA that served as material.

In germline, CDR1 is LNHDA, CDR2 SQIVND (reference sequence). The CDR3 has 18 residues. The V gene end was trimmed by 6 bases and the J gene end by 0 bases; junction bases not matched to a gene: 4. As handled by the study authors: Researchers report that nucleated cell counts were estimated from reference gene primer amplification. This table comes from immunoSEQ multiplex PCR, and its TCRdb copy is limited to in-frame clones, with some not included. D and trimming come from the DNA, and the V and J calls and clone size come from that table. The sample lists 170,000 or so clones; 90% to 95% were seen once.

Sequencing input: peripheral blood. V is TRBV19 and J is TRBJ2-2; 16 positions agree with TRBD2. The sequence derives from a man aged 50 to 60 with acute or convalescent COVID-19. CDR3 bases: TGTGCCAGTAGGATGGGACTAGCGGGGGGGTCGAACACCGGGGAGCTGTTTTTT. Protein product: CASRMGLAGGSNTGELFF. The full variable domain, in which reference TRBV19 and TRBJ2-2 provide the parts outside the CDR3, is DGGITQSPKYLFRKEGQNVTLSCEQNLNHDAMYWYRQDPGQGLRLIYYSQIVNDFQKGDIAEGYSVSREKKESFPLTVTSAQKNPTAFYLCASRMGLAGGSNTGELFFGEGSRLTVL.